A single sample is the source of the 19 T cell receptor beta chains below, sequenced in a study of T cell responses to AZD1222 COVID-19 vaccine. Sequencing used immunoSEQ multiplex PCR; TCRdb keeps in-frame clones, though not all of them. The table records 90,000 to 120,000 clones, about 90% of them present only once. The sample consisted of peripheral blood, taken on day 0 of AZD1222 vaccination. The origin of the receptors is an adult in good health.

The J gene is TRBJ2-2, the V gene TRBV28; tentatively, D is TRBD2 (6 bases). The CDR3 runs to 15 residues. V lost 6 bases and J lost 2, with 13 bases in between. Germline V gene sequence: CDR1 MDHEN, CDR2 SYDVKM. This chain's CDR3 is CASSQGLFNTGELFF. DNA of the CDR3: TGTGCCAGCAGCCAGGGACTTTTTAACACCGGGGAGCTGTTTTTT.

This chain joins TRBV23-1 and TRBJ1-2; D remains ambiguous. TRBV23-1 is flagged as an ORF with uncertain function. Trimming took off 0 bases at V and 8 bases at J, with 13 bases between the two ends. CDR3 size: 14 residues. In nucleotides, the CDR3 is TGCGCCAGCAGTCAATCCCGCCGGGTTAAAGGCTACACCTTC. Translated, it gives CASSQSRRVKGYTF.

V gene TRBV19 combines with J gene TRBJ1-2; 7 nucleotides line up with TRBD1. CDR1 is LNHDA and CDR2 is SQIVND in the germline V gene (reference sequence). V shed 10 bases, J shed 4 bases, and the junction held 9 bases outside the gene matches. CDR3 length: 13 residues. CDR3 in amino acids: CATGGPGGYGYTF. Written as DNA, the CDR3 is TGTGCCACGGGGGGCCCAGGGGGCTATGGCTACACCTTC.

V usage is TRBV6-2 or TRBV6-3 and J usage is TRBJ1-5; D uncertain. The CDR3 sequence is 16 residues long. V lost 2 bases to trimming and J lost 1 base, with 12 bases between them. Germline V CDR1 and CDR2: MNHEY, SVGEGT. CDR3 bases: TGTGCCAGCAGTTACCCGTTTCGGCGGAGCAATCAGCCCCAGCATTTT. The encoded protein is CASSYPFRRSNQPQHF.

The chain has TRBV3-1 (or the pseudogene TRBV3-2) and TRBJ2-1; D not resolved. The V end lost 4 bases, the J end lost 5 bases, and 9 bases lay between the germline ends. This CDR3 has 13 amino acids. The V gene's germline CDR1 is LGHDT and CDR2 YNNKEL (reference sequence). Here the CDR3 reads CASSPRTHNEQFF. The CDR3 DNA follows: TGTGCCAGCAGCCCCCGGACCCACAATGAGCAGTTCTTC.

Here the CDR3 reads CASKRGPTGDGNQPQHF. The CDR3 bases are TGTGCCAGCAAGAGGGGCCCGACAGGGGATGGCAATCAGCCCCAGCATTTT. This rearrangement joins TRBV2 to TRBJ1-5, with 8 bases that match TRBD1. The CDR3 extends over 17 amino acids. V lost 7 bases, J lost 2 bases, and 13 bases stayed unmatched. The germline gives CDR1 SNHLY, CDR2 FYNNEI. Variable domain in full (rest from reference TRBV2 and TRBJ1-5): EPEVTQTPSHQVTQMGQEVILRCVPISNHLYFYWYRQILGQKVEFLVSFYNNEISEKSEIFDDQFSVERPDGSNFTLKIRSTKLEDSAMYFCASKRGPTGDGNQPQHFGDGTRLSIL.

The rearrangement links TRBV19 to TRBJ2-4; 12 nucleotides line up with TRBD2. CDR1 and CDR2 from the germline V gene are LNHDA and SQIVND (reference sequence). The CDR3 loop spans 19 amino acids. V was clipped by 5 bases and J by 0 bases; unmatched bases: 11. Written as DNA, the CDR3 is TGTGCCAGTAGTGGCACAGCTAGCGGGAGGGCCGTAGCCAAAAACATTCAGTACTTC. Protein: CASSGTASGRAVAKNIQYF.

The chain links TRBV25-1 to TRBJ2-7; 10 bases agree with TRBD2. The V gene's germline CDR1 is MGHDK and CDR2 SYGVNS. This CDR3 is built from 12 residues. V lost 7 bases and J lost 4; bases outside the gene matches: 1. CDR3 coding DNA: TGTGCCAGCAAAGCGGGAGGGTACGAGCAGTACTTC. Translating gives CASKAGGYEQYF.

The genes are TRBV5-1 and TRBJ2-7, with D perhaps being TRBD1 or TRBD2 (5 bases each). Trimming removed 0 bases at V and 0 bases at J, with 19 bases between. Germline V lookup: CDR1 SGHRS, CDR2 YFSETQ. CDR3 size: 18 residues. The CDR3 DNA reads TGCGCCAGCAGCTTGGTCGCCGGACATTCCGGGAACTCCTACGAGCAGTACTTC. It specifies CASSLVAGHSGNSYEQYF.

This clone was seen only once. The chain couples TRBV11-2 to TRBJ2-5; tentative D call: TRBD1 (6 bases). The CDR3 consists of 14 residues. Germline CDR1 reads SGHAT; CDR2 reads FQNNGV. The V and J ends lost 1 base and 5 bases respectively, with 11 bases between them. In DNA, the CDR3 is TGTGCCAGCAGCTTAGGTCAGGGGCGCGAGACCCAGTACTTC. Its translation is CASSLGQGRETQYF.

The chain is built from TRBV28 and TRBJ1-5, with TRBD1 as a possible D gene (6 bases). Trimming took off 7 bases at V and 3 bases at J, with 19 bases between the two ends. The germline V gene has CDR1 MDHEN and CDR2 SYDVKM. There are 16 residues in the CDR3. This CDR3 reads CASTLIRGQSNQPQHF. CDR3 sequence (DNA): TGTGCCAGCACCCTCATAAGAGGACAGTCCAATCAGCCCCAGCATTTT.

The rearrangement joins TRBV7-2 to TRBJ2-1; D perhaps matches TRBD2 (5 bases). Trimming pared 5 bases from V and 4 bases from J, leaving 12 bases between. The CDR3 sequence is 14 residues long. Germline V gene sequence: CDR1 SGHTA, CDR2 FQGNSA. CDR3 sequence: CASSESPGYNEQFF. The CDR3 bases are TGTGCCAGCAGCGAAAGCCCGGGGTACAATGAGCAGTTCTTC.

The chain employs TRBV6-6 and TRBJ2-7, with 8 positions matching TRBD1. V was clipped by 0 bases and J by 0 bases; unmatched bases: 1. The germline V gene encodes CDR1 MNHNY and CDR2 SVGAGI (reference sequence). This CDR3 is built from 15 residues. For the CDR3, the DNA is TGTGCCAGCAGTTACTCGACAGGGGCCTCCTACGAGCAGTACTTC. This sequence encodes CASSYSTGASYEQYF.

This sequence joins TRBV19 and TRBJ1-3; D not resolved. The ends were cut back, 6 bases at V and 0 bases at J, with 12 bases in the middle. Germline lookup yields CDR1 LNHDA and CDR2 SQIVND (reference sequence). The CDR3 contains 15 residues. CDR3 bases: TGTGCCAGTAGATCCCGTGGGGACTCTGGAAACACCATATATTTT. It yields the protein CASRSRGDSGNTIYF.

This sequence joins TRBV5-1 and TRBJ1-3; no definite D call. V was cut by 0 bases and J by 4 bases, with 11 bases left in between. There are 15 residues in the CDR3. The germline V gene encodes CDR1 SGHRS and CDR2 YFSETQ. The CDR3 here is CASSLDIGGGNTIYF. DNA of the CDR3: TGCGCCAGCAGCTTGGACATCGGAGGAGGAAACACCATATATTTT.

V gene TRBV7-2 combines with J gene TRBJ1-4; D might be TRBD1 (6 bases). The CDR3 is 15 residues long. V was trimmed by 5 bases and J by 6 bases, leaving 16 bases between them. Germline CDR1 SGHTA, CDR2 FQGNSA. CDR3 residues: CASSTQGYSHEKLFF. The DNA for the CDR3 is TGTGCCAGCAGCACCCAGGGGTATAGTCATGAAAAACTGTTTTTT.

The CDR3: CASSLNYEQYF. CDR3 nucleotide sequence: TGTGCCAGCAGCTTAAACTACGAGCAGTACTTC. The V gene is TRBV11-3, the J gene TRBJ2-7, with D hard to call. The germline gives CDR1 SGHNT, CDR2 YENEEA. V was shortened by 2 bases and J by 3 bases, with 2 bases between the two germline ends. The CDR3 is made up of 11 amino acids.

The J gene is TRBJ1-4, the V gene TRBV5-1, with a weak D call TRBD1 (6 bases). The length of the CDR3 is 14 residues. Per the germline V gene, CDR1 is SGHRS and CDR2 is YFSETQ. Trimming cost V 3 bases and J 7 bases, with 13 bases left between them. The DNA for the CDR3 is TGCGCCAGCAGCTCACAGGGACTGGGTGAAAAACTGTTTTTT. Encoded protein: CASSSQGLGEKLFF.

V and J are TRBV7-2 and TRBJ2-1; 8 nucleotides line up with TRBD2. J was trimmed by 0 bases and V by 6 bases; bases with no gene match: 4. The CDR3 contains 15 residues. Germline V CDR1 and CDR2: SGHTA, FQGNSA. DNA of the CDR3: TGTGCCAGCAGTTCCACTAGCGGCTCCTACAATGAGCAGTTCTTC. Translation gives CASSSTSGSYNEQFF.